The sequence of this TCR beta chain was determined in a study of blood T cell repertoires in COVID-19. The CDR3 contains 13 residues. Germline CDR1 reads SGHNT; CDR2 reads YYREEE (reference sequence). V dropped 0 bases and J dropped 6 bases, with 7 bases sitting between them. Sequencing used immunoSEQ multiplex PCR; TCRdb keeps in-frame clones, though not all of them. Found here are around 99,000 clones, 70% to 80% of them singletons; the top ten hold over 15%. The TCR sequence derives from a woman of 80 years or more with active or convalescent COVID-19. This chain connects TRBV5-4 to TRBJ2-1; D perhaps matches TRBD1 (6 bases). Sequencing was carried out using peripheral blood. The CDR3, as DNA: TGTGCCAGCAGCTTGGCAGGGGTCAATGAGCAGTTCTTC. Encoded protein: CASSLAGVNEQFF.